These T cell receptor beta chains were read from a single sample in a study of blood T cell repertoires in COVID-19. Clones were read by immunoSEQ multiplex PCR, and TCRdb kept only the in-frame ones, dropping some. The table shows under 200,000 clones, with approximately 89% occurring only once. The material sequenced was peripheral blood. The receptors derive from a man in his 70s with acute or convalescent COVID-19. Both conserved end residues are part of each CDR3. Fields, in order: clone size, J gene, D gene, V gene, CDR3 protein, CDR3 DNA. D genes are given only for firm matches. Not every row has a clone size; where given, it reads once, few, many or a size class.

>.|TRBJ1-3|.|TRBV29-1
CSVISLSDTIYF
TGCAGCGTTATCTCCCTTTCTGACACCATATATTTT
>once|TRBJ2-3|TRBD1|TRBV5-1
CASSPGQSTDTQYF
TGCGCCAGCAGTCCGGGACAGAGCACAGATACGCAGTATTTT
>.|TRBJ1-5|TRBD1|TRBV15
CATSRGGGQGASQPQHF
TGTGCCACCAGCAGAGGTGGGGGACAGGGGGCAAGTCAGCCCCAGCATTTT
>.|TRBJ1-1|.|TRBV2
CASSAQVAGNEAFF
TGTGCCAGCAGTGCCCAGGTGGCCGGTAATGAAGCTTTCTTT
>.|TRBJ2-1|TRBD2|TRBV10-3
CAIRGGGGLADNEQFF
TGTGCCATCAGGGGGGGTGGAGGACTAGCGGACAATGAGCAGTTCTTC
>once|TRBJ2-5|TRBD2|TRBV7-3
CASSYNGGEETQYF
TGTGCCAGCAGCTATAATGGGGGGGAAGAGACCCAGTACTTC
>.|TRBJ1-1|.|TRBV7-3
CASSPPGNTEAFF
TGTGCCAGCAGCCCCCCCGGGAACACTGAAGCTTTCTTT
>.|TRBJ2-1|TRBD2|TRBV7-2
CASSPRSGGYEQFF
TGTGCCAGCAGCCCCCGCAGCGGGGGTTATGAGCAGTTCTTC
>.|TRBJ1-5|.|TRBV28
CASSKQGLGNQPQHF
TGTGCCAGCAGTAAACAGGGCTTGGGCAATCAGCCCCAGCATTTT
>.|TRBJ2-1|.|TRBV11-2
CASSLGGSGLGSYNEQFF
TGTGCCAGCAGCTTAGGCGGATCGGGACTGGGCTCCTACAATGAGCAGTTCTTC
>.|TRBJ2-7|.|TRBV10-2
CASSVTGGGAEQYF
TGCGCCAGCAGTGTCACTGGTGGAGGGGCCGAGCAGTACTTC
>.|TRBJ2-3|.|TRBV12-3/TRBV12-4
CASSFRGEDTQYF
TGTGCCAGCAGTTTCAGGGGGGAAGATACGCAGTATTTT
>.|TRBJ1-6|.|TRBV12-5
CASALDRSNSPLHF
TGTGCTAGTGCCCTCGACAGGTCTAATTCACCCCTCCACTTT